The present entry profiles one TCR beta chain with its context. Its target is not known. The germline CDR1 and CDR2 sequences are SNHLY and FYNNEI. Trimming took 7 bases from V and 2 from J, leaving 11 bases between them. This CDR3 is 13 amino acids long. Time point given: patch test 3, about 24 weeks after DPC sensitization. Treatment indicated: therapeutic diphenylcyclopropenone sensitization with weekly scalp DPC. Prior to application of each patch test, blood was drawn. These data are taken from a study of human T cells and chemical hapten exposure. Single cDNA molecules in the library carried unique molecular identifiers attached during preparation. TCRdb processed the RACE reads anew with MiXCR; each CDR3 protein has one entry. The sample lists roughly 71,000 distinct CDR3 sequences, 11% occurring once. Overall study results and limits: PT1 expanded TCR counts correlated positively with patch test score.

The material was whole blood, obtained in connection with sensitization to the hapten diphenylcyclopropenone (DPC). The V gene is TRBV2, the J gene TRBJ1-1; D remains unclear. This TCR was sampled from a woman in her forties or fifties with alopecia areata. Some clones in this sample may be carry-over from other donors' samples. The CDR3 loop reads CASTITENTEAFF. The CDR3 nucleotides are TGTGCCAGCACGATAACAGAAAACACTGAAGCTTTCTTT.